The rows below give T cell receptor beta chains drawn from one sample of a study of T cell repertoires in aging, cancer and after chemotherapy. TCRdb passed the multiplex PCR reads through MiXCR, listing each CDR3 protein once. The repertoire holds 4,800 or so distinct CDR3 sequences, with around 26% as singletons. Input material: blood. These receptors all stem from a human donor in good health. CDR3s include the opening cysteine and the closing phenylalanine or tryptophan. The order of the fields is D gene, J gene, clone size, V gene, CDR3 protein, CDR3 DNA. A D gene is named only where the DNA matches it firmly. Only some rows state a clone size, as once, few, many or a class for expanded clones.

d_call: .; j_call: TRBJ2-6; clone_size: few; v_call: TRBV12-3/TRBV12-4; cdr3_aa: CASNPVFPGANVLTF; cdr3_nt: TGTGCCAGCAACCCTGTCTTCCCTGGGGCCAACGTCCTGACTTTC
d_call: TRBD1; j_call: TRBJ2-2; clone_size: medium-sized; v_call: TRBV6-5; cdr3_aa: CASNRDRGFTGELFF; cdr3_nt: TGTGCCAGCAACCGGGACAGGGGGTTCACCGGGGAGCTGTTTTTT
d_call: .; j_call: TRBJ2-4; clone_size: medium-sized; v_call: TRBV29-1; cdr3_aa: CSVEVRNIQYF; cdr3_nt: TGCAGCGTTGAAGTTAGAAACATTCAGTACTTC
d_call: TRBD1; j_call: TRBJ1-5; clone_size: few; v_call: TRBV24-1; cdr3_aa: CATSGTGLNQPQHF; cdr3_nt: TGTGCCACCAGTGGGACAGGACTCAATCAGCCCCAGCATTTT
d_call: TRBD2; j_call: TRBJ2-3; clone_size: .; v_call: TRBV19; cdr3_aa: CASSITSGRAGDTQYF; cdr3_nt: TGTGCCAGTAGTATTACTAGCGGGAGGGCCGGAGATACGCAGTATTTT
d_call: TRBD1; j_call: TRBJ1-2; clone_size: medium-sized; v_call: TRBV19; cdr3_aa: CASSPDRVYGYTF; cdr3_nt: TGTGCCAGTAGTCCAGACAGGGTCTATGGCTACACCTTC
d_call: .; j_call: TRBJ2-7; clone_size: .; v_call: TRBV7-9; cdr3_aa: CASSPQGDEQYF; cdr3_nt: TGTGCCAGCAGCCCCCAGGGAGACGAGCAGTACTTC
d_call: .; j_call: TRBJ1-4; clone_size: few; v_call: TRBV28; cdr3_aa: CASKQSVGLNEKLFF; cdr3_nt: TGTGCCAGCAAGCAGAGTGTGGGCCTTAATGAAAAACTGTTTTTT
d_call: .; j_call: TRBJ1-5; clone_size: medium-sized; v_call: TRBV30; cdr3_aa: CAWRKSNQPQHF; cdr3_nt: TGTGCCTGGAGGAAGAGCAATCAGCCCCAGCATTTT
d_call: .; j_call: TRBJ2-5; clone_size: .; v_call: TRBV24-1; cdr3_aa: CATSDYGRRDQETQYF; cdr3_nt: TGTGCCACCAGTGATTATGGCAGGAGAGACCAAGAGACCCAGTACTTC
d_call: TRBD1; j_call: TRBJ2-3; clone_size: .; v_call: TRBV28; cdr3_aa: CASSSYKADRSLRDTQYF; cdr3_nt: TGTGCCAGCAGTTCCTACAAAGCGGACAGGTCATTACGGGATACGCAGTATTTT
d_call: .; j_call: TRBJ2-7; clone_size: medium-sized; v_call: TRBV6-5; cdr3_aa: CASARVGTILTYEQYF; cdr3_nt: TGTGCCAGTGCCCGGGTAGGCACGATCCTCACCTACGAGCAGTACTTC
d_call: TRBD2; j_call: TRBJ2-7; clone_size: medium-sized; v_call: TRBV6-5; cdr3_aa: CASRMTSGTSYEQYF; cdr3_nt: TGTGCCAGCCGAATGACTAGCGGGACCTCCTACGAGCAGTACTTC
d_call: TRBD2; j_call: TRBJ2-1; clone_size: medium-sized; v_call: TRBV6-5; cdr3_aa: CASSARLPGLAGDNEQFF; cdr3_nt: TGTGCCAGCAGTGCCCGCCTCCCGGGACTAGCGGGGGACAATGAGCAGTTCTTC
d_call: .; j_call: TRBJ1-1; clone_size: few; v_call: TRBV6-1; cdr3_aa: CASSEWGTANTEAFF; cdr3_nt: TGTGCCAGCAGTGAATGGGGGACGGCGAACACTGAAGCTTTCTTT
d_call: TRBD2; j_call: TRBJ2-2; clone_size: .; v_call: TRBV24-1; cdr3_aa: CATSDLSGGDTGELFF; cdr3_nt: TGTGCCACCAGTGATTTAAGCGGGGGGGACACCGGGGAGCTGTTTTTT
d_call: .; j_call: TRBJ1-1; clone_size: few; v_call: TRBV12-3/TRBV12-4; cdr3_aa: CASSRDTELMNTEAFF; cdr3_nt: TGTGCCAGCAGCCGGGACACGGAACTTATGAACACTGAAGCTTTCTTT
d_call: .; j_call: TRBJ2-3; clone_size: medium-sized; v_call: TRBV27; cdr3_aa: CASSHTLPDTQYF; cdr3_nt: TGTGCCAGCAGCCACACACTCCCAGATACGCAGTATTTT
d_call: TRBD2; j_call: TRBJ2-7; clone_size: few; v_call: TRBV27; cdr3_aa: CASSLTTSGSSYEQYF; cdr3_nt: TGTGCCAGCAGTTTAACTACTAGCGGGAGCTCCTACGAGCAGTACTTC